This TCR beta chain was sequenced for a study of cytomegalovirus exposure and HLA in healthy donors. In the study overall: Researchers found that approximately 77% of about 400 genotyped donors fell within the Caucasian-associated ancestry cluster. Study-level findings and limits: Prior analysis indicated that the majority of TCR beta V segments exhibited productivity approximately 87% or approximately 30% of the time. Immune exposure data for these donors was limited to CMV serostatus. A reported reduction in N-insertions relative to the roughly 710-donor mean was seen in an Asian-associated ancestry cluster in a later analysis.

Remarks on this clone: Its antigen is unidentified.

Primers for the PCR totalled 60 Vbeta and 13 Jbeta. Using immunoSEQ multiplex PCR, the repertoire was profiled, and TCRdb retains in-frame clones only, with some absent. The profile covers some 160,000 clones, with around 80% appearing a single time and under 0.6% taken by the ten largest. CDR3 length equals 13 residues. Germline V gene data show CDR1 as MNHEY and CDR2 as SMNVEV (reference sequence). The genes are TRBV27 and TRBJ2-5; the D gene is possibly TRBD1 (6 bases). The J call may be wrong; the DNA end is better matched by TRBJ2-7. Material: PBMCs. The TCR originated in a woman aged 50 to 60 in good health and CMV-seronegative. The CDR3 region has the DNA TGTGCCAGCAGTTTGGGGGCCGCCTACGAGCAGTACTTC. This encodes CASSLGAAYEQYF.